This is a list of T cell receptor beta chains from one sample in a study of T cell repertoires in cytomegalovirus infection. One entry per CDR3 protein results from TCRdb running MiXCR on the reads. Altogether around 740,000 distinct CDR3 sequences are present, 35% being singletons, with the ten largest covering roughly 2.9%. Sequencing input: PBMCs. These receptors were collected from a human donor in good health (CMV status not recorded). Some clones in this sample may be carry-over from other donors' samples. CDR3s include the opening cysteine and the closing phenylalanine or tryptophan. The size of a clone is reported for some rows only, either as once, few or many, or as a class for expanded clones.

V: TRBV19; size: few; J: TRBJ2-5; CDR3: CASSLAGGPWETQYF
V: TRBV19; size: few; J: TRBJ2-1; CDR3: CASSIPIHRSYSYNEQFF
V: TRBV12-3/TRBV12-4; size: -; J: TRBJ1-2; CDR3: CASSFGPGTAYGYTF
V: TRBV28; size: -; J: TRBJ2-7; CDR3: CASSNLANPYEQYF
V: TRBV6-6; size: few; J: TRBJ1-2; CDR3: CASSYGWGGDGYTF
V: TRBV28; size: -; J: TRBJ1-1; CDR3: CASWRPMNTESFF
V: TRBV7-9; size: -; J: TRBJ2-1; CDR3: CASSPTASSYNEQFF
V: TRBV25-1; size: few; J: TRBJ1-1; CDR3: CASSETGGMAEAFF
V: TRBV12-3/TRBV12-4; size: -; J: TRBJ2-1; CDR3: CASTQWGNEQFF
V: TRBV28; size: -; J: TRBJ1-5; CDR3: CASSLAHGTGGLLNQPQHF
V: TRBV19; size: -; J: TRBJ1-3; CDR3: CASKLGGIDSGNTIYF
V: TRBV12-3/TRBV12-4; size: -; J: TRBJ2-7; CDR3: CASSSGTGGGEQYF
V: TRBV12-3/TRBV12-4; size: few; J: TRBJ2-7; CDR3: CASSLAAGWIYEQYF
V: TRBV28; size: -; J: TRBJ1-1; CDR3: CASSSTGQVFMNTEAFF
V: TRBV18; size: few; J: TRBJ2-1; CDR3: CASSPEGVPSHEQFF
V: TRBV7-8; size: -; J: TRBJ2-1; CDR3: CASSFPISPLLENYNEPFF
V: TRBV19; size: -; J: TRBJ2-1; CDR3: CASSQETGPRSEQFF
V: TRBV6-1; size: -; J: TRBJ2-5; CDR3: CASRADGTDQETQYF
V: TRBV5-1; size: -; J: TRBJ2-2; CDR3: CASSWDRGGRGGELFF
V: TRBV28; size: -; J: TRBJ2-7; CDR3: CASSLVGAWYEQYF
V: TRBV12-3/TRBV12-4; size: -; J: TRBJ1-6; CDR3: CASSFLGSGQVNSPLHF
V: TRBV7-9; size: many; J: TRBJ1-1; CDR3: CASSLGVGGARNTEAFF
V: TRBV2; size: -; J: TRBJ1-1; CDR3: CATHRWLDTEAFF
V: TRBV7-9; size: few; J: TRBJ2-7; CDR3: CASSFDIEQYF
V: TRBV27; size: once; J: TRBJ2-5; CDR3: CASSFTGGGTQYF
V: TRBV28; size: -; J: TRBJ2-5; CDR3: CASSLGTRAGRGRETQYF